The T cell receptor (beta chain) under discussion was sequenced for a study of T cell changes during pregnancy in multiple sclerosis. Germline-derived CDR1 and CDR2 are MDHEN and SYDVKM. The CDR3 is 16 residues long. V gave up 4 bases and J gave up 2 bases; unmatched junction bases: 8. The protocol was immunoSEQ multiplex PCR, while the TCRdb copy is restricted to in-frame clones and leaves out a portion. Of around 110,000 clones detected, 92% appear once; the ten largest clones hold 1.5%. Sequencing was performed on peripheral blood, taken in the third trimester of pregnancy. The V and J genes are TRBV28 and TRBJ1-5; 7 nucleotides agree with TRBD1. This receptor was obtained from a female donor with multiple sclerosis, enrolled in a pregnancy study. The DNA of the CDR3 is TGTGCCAGCAGTTCCCCGACAGGGCCTGGCAATCAGCCCCAGCATTTT. This encodes CASSSPTGPGNQPQHF.